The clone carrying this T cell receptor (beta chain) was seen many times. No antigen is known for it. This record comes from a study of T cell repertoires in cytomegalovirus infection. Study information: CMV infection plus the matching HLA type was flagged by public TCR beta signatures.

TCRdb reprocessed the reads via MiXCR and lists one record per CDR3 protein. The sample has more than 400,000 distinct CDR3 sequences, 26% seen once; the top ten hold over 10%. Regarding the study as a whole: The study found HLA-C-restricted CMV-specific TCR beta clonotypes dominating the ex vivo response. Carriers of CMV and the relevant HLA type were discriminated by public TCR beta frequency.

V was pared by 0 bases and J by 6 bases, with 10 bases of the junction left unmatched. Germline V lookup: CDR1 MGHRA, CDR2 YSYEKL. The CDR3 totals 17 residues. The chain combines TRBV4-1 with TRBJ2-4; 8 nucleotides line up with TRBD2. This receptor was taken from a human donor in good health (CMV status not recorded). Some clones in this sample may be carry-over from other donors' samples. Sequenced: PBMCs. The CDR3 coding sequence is TGCGCCAGCAGCCAAGAGAGGGGGACTAGGGAACGAAACATTCAGTACTTC. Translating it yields CASSQERGTRERNIQYF.